The present TCR beta chain was sequenced within a study of blood T cells in healthy people across ages. Study results and limitations: More naive CD4+ cells and higher diversity marked long-lived donors relative to aged donors.

Next came a second PCR, run for about 6 to 12 cycles, which used a sample-barcoded 5' primer along with a J-beta primer mix. Using its own MiXCR run on the 5' RACE reads, TCRdb lists one record per CDR3 protein. The sample consists of 800,000 to 950,000 distinct CDR3 sequences, around 36% of them appearing once. Trimming cost V 0 bases and J 0 bases, with 10 bases left between them. The germline CDR1 and CDR2 sequences are SGHRS and YFSETQ. This CDR3 is 15 amino acids long. On this clonotype itself: Its antigen is unidentified.

The TCR comes from a man aged 18-30 years in good health. This sequence joins TRBV5-1 and TRBJ2-7; D is uncertain. The material sequenced was blood. The CDR3 here is CASSLVASPSYEQYF. The CDR3 DNA sequence: TGCGCCAGCAGCTTGGTAGCCAGCCCCTCCTACGAGCAGTACTTC.